This T cell receptor (beta chain) was captured by sequencing in a study of cytomegalovirus exposure and HLA in healthy donors. It was with 60 Vbeta and 13 Jbeta primers that the PCR ran. Generated by immunoSEQ multiplex PCR, the TCRdb table keeps only in-frame clones and is missing some. Here the sample spans more than 80,000 clones, approximately 71% being singletons. Germline V lookup: CDR1 MDHEN, CDR2 SYDVKM. V lost 5 bases to trimming and J lost 10 bases; unmatched junction nucleotides: 6. The CDR3 has 13 residues. V usage is TRBV28 and J usage is TRBJ2-1; TRBD2 agrees at 9 bases. The sequence was obtained from a man aged 50-60 years in good health and CMV-seronegative. Sequenced material: PBMCs. The CDR3 protein is CASSPGAGGEQFF. The CDR3 region has the DNA TGTGCCAGCAGTCCTGGCGCGGGGGGGGAGCAGTTCTTC.